This T cell receptor beta chain was recovered during a study of T-cell memory formation after mild COVID-19. A 5'RACE reaction primed in the constant segment made cDNA libraries of TCR alpha and TCR beta, and these carried sample barcodes and UMIs. A single record per CDR3 protein comes from TCRdb applying MiXCR to the 5' RACE reads. The sample gives roughly 380,000 distinct CDR3 sequences, under 30% of which show up once; about 13% is in the top ten. The CDR3 spans 14 residues. The germline gives CDR1 SGDLS, CDR2 YYNGEE. V was cut by 2 bases and J by 3 bases, with 10 bases left in between. The TCR originated in an adult woman who had mild COVID-19 (a few samples of this study predate the infection). Cell type and time point are not known. This chain connects TRBV9 to TRBJ2-3; no reliable D call. Sequencing was done on a sample of PBMCs or a T cell subset sorted from them (not recorded which). CDR3: CASSVFSLTDTQYF. In DNA, the CDR3 is TGTGCCAGCAGCGTTTTCAGCTTGACAGATACGCAGTATTTT.